One sample yielded the 17 T cell receptor beta chains listed below, sequenced in a study of T-cell memory formation after mild COVID-19. TCRdb processed the 5' RACE reads anew with MiXCR; each CDR3 protein has one entry. The profile shows 400,000 or so distinct CDR3 sequences, about 20% of them singletons. The specimen was PBMCs or a T cell subset sorted from them (not recorded which). The receptor set was obtained from an adult woman who had mild COVID-19 (a few samples of this study predate the infection). Cell type and time point are not known.

V is TRBV5-1 and J is TRBJ1-1, with D perhaps matching TRBD1 (6 bases). Trimming removed 4 bases at V and 6 bases at J, with 16 bases between. The CDR3 runs 14 residues. Germline CDR1 SGHRS, CDR2 YFSETQ. CDR3 coding DNA: TGCGCCAGCAGCACAGGGTTGATTCAGTCTGAAGCTTTCTTT. Translating gives CASSTGLIQSEAFF.

The rearrangement joins TRBV20-1 to TRBJ1-2; 7 bases line up with TRBD1. The CDR3 has 13 amino acids. The ends lost 6 bases at V and 8 bases at J; junction bases unmatched: 12. Germline V gene lookup returns CDR1 DFQATT and CDR2 SNEGSKA (reference sequence). This CDR3 is CSASRDRGRGYTF. CDR3 nucleotides: TGCAGTGCCAGCCGGGACAGAGGACGCGGCTACACCTTC.

This clonotype was observed a handful of times. The chain recombines TRBV20-1 with TRBJ2-1; 13 nucleotides agree with TRBD2. Germline V gene lookup returns CDR1 DFQATT and CDR2 SNEGSKA (reference sequence). This CDR3 is 18 amino acids long. V lost 5 bases and J lost 5; bases outside the gene matches: 15. The CDR3 bases are TGCAGTGCTTCCGGACTAGCGGGAGTTCGTCAGGGGGACAATGAGCAGTTCTTC. Translation: CSASGLAGVRQGDNEQFF.

Turning to this clonotype: A clone one base away is much larger, so this may be a read error. This chain connects TRBV3-1 to TRBJ2-7; D gene ambiguous. V was trimmed by 4 bases and J by 0 bases, leaving 4 bases between them. The CDR3 runs to 12 residues. Per germline, CDR1 LGHDT and CDR2 YNNKEL (reference sequence). CDR3 nucleotide sequence: TGTGCCAGCAGCCCCCTCTCCTACGAGCAGTACTTC. It is translated as CASSPLSYEQYF.

This clonotype was counted only a few times. The chain combines TRBV12-3 or TRBV12-4 with TRBJ2-6, with a tentative D call TRBD2 (5 bases). The V gene lost 8 bases and the J gene lost 5 bases, with 16 bases spanning the gap. This CDR3 has 15 amino acids. The CDR3 sequence: CASRRGFVRANVLTF. The DNA of the CDR3 is TGTGCCAGCCGGAGAGGGTTCGTTCGGGCCAACGTCCTGACTTTC.

This chain connects TRBV7-9 to TRBJ1-4; 10 nucleotides line up with TRBD1. V lost 6 bases to trimming and J lost 6 bases; unmatched junction nucleotides: 7. There are 15 residues in the CDR3. The germline CDR1 and CDR2 sequences are SEHNR and FQNEAQ (reference sequence). Here the CDR3 reads CASSSDRGQYEKLFF. Written as DNA, the CDR3 is TGTGCCAGCAGTTCCGACAGGGGGCAGTATGAAAAACTGTTTTTT.

This chain joins TRBV12-3 or TRBV12-4 and TRBJ2-7, with D possibly being TRBD1 or TRBD2 (5 bases each). Trimming stripped 3 bases from V and 1 base from J, with 10 bases between. The CDR3 is made up of 14 amino acids. The CDR3 DNA sequence: TGTGCCAGCAGTTTCTGGGGGTGGTCCTACGAGCAGTACTTC. Translated, it gives CASSFWGWSYEQYF.

The chain employs TRBV15 and TRBJ2-7; the D gene could be TRBD1 or TRBD2 (5 bases each). There are 16 residues in the CDR3. The V and J ends lost 0 bases and 7 bases respectively, with 19 bases between them. In germline, CDR1 is LNHNV, CDR2 YYDKDF (reference sequence). CDR3 sequence reads: CATSRDLAPSGREQYF. For the CDR3, the DNA is TGTGCCACCAGCAGAGATCTGGCCCCCTCGGGGCGAGAGCAGTACTTC.

This clonotype was seen more than once but under ten times. The chain recombines TRBV19 with TRBJ1-2; weak D call: TRBD1 (5 bases). This CDR3 region has 15 residues. Germline CDR1 and CDR2: LNHDA and SQIVND (reference sequence). The V and J ends lost 2 bases and 4 bases respectively, with 14 bases between them. CDR3 sequence (DNA): TGTGCCAGTAGTATATCATCTGGGGGACGCTATGGCTACACCTTC. Its protein product is CASSISSGGRYGYTF.

The chain uses TRBV10-3 and TRBJ2-4, with TRBD1 matching over 11 bases. There are 14 residues in the CDR3. V shed 10 bases and J 8 bases; nucleotides not matched to a gene: 10. Germline V gives CDR1 ENHRY, CDR2 SYGVKD. DNA for the CDR3: TGTGCCACCTCGGACAGGGGGCTTGTAGACATTCAGTACTTC. Translation: CATSDRGLVDIQYF.

This sequence joins TRBV18 and TRBJ2-1, with D possibly matching TRBD2 (5 bases). The CDR3 length is 14 residues. Trimming removed 4 bases from V and 10 bases from J, with 17 bases in between. Germline values: CDR1 KGHSH, CDR2 LQKENI. The CDR3 DNA sequence: TGTGCCAGCTCACAACTCGCGGCGGGCCGGGAGCAGTTCTTC. It is translated as CASSQLAAGREQFF.

The J gene is TRBJ1-3, the V gene TRBV7-6; possible D gene TRBD1, 5 bases. Trimming took 1 base from V and 0 from J, leaving 13 bases between them. This CDR3 is built from 17 residues. The V gene's germline CDR1 is SGHVS and CDR2 FNYEAQ. CDR3 residues: CASSLGGGHRSGNTIYF. In DNA, the CDR3 is TGTGCCAGCAGCTTAGGGGGGGGTCACCGCTCTGGAAACACCATATATTTT.

This chain links TRBV6-5 with TRBJ1-2; 7 bases align to TRBD1. With V trimmed by 5 bases and J by 6 bases, 12 bases remained unmatched. The germline gives CDR1 MNHEY, CDR2 SVGAGI. CDR3 length: 15 amino acids. CDR3 DNA: TGTGCCAGCAGTGATAGTTCCGGGACAGCTAATGGCTACACCTTC. Translated, it gives CASSDSSGTANGYTF.

At least ten counts were recorded for this clonotype. The V call is TRBV6-5, the J call TRBJ2-6; no clear D gene. V was shortened by 2 bases and J by 1 base, with 9 bases between the two germline ends. Germline loops: CDR1 MNHEY, CDR2 SVGAGI. The CDR3 loop spans 16 amino acids. The CDR3: CASSYGTSSGANVLTF. The CDR3 bases are TGTGCCAGCAGTTACGGCACATCTTCTGGGGCCAACGTCCTGACTTTC.

This sequence joins TRBV2 and TRBJ2-7, with TRBD2 matching 14 bases. The CDR3 runs to 16 residues. V shed 6 bases and J 2 bases; nucleotides not matched to a gene: 6. Looked up from germline, CDR1 is SNHLY and CDR2 is FYNNEI. CDR3 loop: CASSWTSGGPTYEQYF. CDR3 DNA sequence: TGTGCCAGCAGCTGGACTAGCGGGGGGCCTACCTACGAGCAGTACTTC. Full variable domain (missing parts from reference TRBV2 and TRBJ2-7): EPEVTQTPSHQVTQMGQEVILRCVPISNHLYFYWYRQILGQKVEFLVSFYNNEISEKSEIFDDQFSVERPDGSNFTLKIRSTKLEDSAMYFCASSWTSGGPTYEQYFGPGTRLTVT.

This clonotype was counted a few times. The V call is TRBV10-3, the J call TRBJ2-7, with a weak D call TRBD2 (5 bases). V was cut by 6 bases and J by 0 bases, with 18 bases left in between. CDR3 size: 16 residues. Germline CDR1 reads ENHRY; CDR2 reads SYGVKD. CDR3 loop: CAISDLISGSSYEQYF. The CDR3 DNA follows: TGTGCCATCAGCGACTTAATAAGCGGCAGCTCCTACGAGCAGTACTTC.

The chain carries TRBV5-5 and TRBJ2-3, with D possibly TRBD2 on 5 matching bases. Germline V lookup: CDR1 SGHKS, CDR2 YYEKEE (reference sequence). The CDR3 contains 12 residues. Trimming left V 3 bases short and J 6 bases short, with 8 bases between. CDR3 coding DNA: TGTGCCAGCAGCTGGACTGTGGATACGCAGTATTTT. Amino acid sequence: CASSWTVDTQYF.